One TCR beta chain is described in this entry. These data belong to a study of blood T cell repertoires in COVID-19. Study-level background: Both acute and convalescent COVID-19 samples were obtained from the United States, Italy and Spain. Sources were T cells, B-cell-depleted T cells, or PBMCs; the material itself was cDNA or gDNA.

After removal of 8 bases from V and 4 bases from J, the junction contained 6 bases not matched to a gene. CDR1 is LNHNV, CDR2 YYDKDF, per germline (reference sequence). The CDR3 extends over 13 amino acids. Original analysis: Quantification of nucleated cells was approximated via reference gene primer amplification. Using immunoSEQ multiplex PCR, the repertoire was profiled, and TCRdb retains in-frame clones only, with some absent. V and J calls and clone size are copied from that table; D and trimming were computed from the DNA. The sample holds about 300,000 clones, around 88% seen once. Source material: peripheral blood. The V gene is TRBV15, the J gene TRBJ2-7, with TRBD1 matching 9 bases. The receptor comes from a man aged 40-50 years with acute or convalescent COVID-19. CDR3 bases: TGTGCCACCTCGACAGGGGGGTTATACGAGCAGTACTTC. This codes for CATSTGGLYEQYF.